Listed below are T cell receptor beta chains from one sample, sequenced in a study of T cells in localized non-small cell lung cancer. Here immunoSEQ multiplex PCR was the method, and the copy in TCRdb shows in-frame clones only, minus some. The sample lists around 79,000 clones; around three quarters were seen once. Sample: PBMCs, taken before any cancer treatment. These receptors all stem from a man aged 35-69 years with stage II squamous cell lung carcinoma. The CDR3 runs from the conserved cysteine through the conserved F or W. The D gene is left open where the match is weak. The size field is filled for only some rows; it gives once, few, many or a size class.

>.|TRBV30|TRBD1|TRBJ1-6
CAWAGTANYNSPPHF
TGTGCCTGGGCCGGGACAGCCAACTATAATTCACCCCCCCACTTT
>.|TRBV6-5|.|TRBJ1-1
CASSYSGWGVNTEAFF
TGTGCCAGCAGTTACTCCGGGTGGGGGGTGAACACTGAAGCTTTCTTT
>.|TRBV11-2|.|TRBJ2-7
CASSERQGLSYEQYF
TGTGCCAGCAGCGAGCGACAGGGACTCTCTTACGAGCAGTACTTC
>.|TRBV4-2|TRBD1|TRBJ2-3
CASSQGAGGPSTDTQYF
TGTGCCAGCAGCCAGGGGGCAGGGGGCCCTAGCACAGATACGCAGTATTTT
>.|TRBV4-2|.|TRBJ1-2
CASSQAAGDYGYTF
TGTGCCAGCAGCCAAGCTGCAGGGGACTATGGCTACACCTTC
>once|TRBV5-1|TRBD2|TRBJ2-1
CASSLALWREEGEQFF
TGCGCCAGCAGCTTGGCCCTTTGGCGGGAGGAGGGTGAGCAGTTCTTC
>.|TRBV7-6|TRBD1|TRBJ2-1
CASSLASSRGNEQFF
TGTGCCAGCAGCTTAGCAAGTAGCAGGGGGAATGAGCAGTTCTTC
>.|TRBV30|.|TRBJ1-6
CAWSPGGALYNSPLHF
TGTGCCTGGAGTCCGGGGGGGGCGCTCTATAATTCACCCCTCCACTTT
>once|TRBV14|.|TRBJ2-7
CASSQGGGTIEQYF
TGTGCCAGCAGCCAAGGGGGCGGGACCATCGAGCAGTACTTC
>.|TRBV4-2|.|TRBJ1-2
CASKVGEVSDYGYTF
TGTGCCAGCAAAGTAGGGGAAGTAAGCGACTATGGCTACACCTTC
>.|TRBV5-1|.|TRBJ2-1
CASSTQVSHEQFF
TGCGCCAGCAGCACGCAGGTCTCCCATGAGCAGTTCTTC
>.|TRBV7-9|.|TRBJ2-2
CASSLAISFGELFF
TGTGCCAGCAGCTTAGCCATTTCCTTCGGGGAGCTGTTTTTT
>.|TRBV2|TRBD2|TRBJ2-1
CASSEGLAEYNEQFF
TGTGCCAGCAGTGAAGGACTAGCGGAATACAATGAGCAGTTCTTC
>.|TRBV6-1|.|TRBJ2-3
CASSERFSSTDTQYF
TGTGCCAGCAGTGAACGATTCTCTAGCACAGATACGCAGTATTTT
>.|TRBV6-5|.|TRBJ1-5
CASSYGGASQPQHF
TGTGCCAGCAGCTACGGAGGGGCAAGTCAGCCCCAGCATTTT
>once|TRBV7-2|TRBD1|TRBJ1-1
CASSSNRGDTEAFF
TGTGCCAGCAGCTCTAACAGGGGGGACACTGAAGCTTTCTTT
>.|TRBV7-9|.|TRBJ2-7
CASSFWGQAYEQYF
TGTGCCAGCAGCTTTTGGGGGCAAGCCTACGAGCAGTACTTC
>.|TRBV7-2|.|TRBJ1-6
CASSLGPADNSPLHF
TGTGCCAGCAGCTTAGGCCCAGCAGACAATTCACCCCTCCACTTT